This T cell receptor (beta chain) was documented in a study of control samples from healthy donors and cancer patients. Generated by immunoSEQ multiplex PCR, the TCRdb table keeps only in-frame clones and is missing some. The top ten clones hold approximately 15% of a sample with over 100,000 clones, around 89% of them seen once. This clone was counted only a few times. Trimming took 3 bases from V and 0 from J, leaving 9 bases between them. The CDR3 length is 15 residues. CDR1 SEHNR and CDR2 FQNEAQ come from the germline V gene (reference sequence). The chain has TRBV7-9 and TRBJ1-5, with D perhaps TRBD1 (5 bases). Sequencing was performed on blood. The TCR originated in a woman between 50 and 59 years old in good health. CDR3 DNA sequence: TGTGCCAGCAGCTTGGCCAGGGATAGCAATCAGCCCCAGCATTTT. Translating gives CASSLARDSNQPQHF.